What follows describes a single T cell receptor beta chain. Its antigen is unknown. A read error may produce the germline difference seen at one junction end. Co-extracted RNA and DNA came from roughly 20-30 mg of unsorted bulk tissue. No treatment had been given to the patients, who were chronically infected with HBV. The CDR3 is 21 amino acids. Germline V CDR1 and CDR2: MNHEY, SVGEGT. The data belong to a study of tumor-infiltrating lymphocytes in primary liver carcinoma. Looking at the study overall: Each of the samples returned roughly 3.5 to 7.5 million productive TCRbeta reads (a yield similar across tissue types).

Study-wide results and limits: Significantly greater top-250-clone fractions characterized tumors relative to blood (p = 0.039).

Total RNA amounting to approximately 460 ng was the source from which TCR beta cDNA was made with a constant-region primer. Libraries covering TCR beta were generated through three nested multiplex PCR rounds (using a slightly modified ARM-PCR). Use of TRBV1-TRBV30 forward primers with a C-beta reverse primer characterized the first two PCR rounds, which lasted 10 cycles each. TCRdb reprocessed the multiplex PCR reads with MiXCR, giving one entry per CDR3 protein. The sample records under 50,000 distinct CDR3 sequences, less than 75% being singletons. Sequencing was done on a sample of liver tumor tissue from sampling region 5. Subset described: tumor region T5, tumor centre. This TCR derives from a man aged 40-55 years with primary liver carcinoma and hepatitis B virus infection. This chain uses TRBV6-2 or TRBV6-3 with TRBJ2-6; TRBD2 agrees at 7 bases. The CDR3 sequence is CASSPRRRGSSGASGVNVLTF. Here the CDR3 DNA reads TGTGCCAGCTCCCCCAGGAGACGTGGGTCTAGCGGCGCCTCTGGGGTCAACGTCCTGACTTTC.